This T cell receptor (beta chain) was recorded in a study of T-cell memory formation after mild COVID-19. The study, taken as a whole, reports: Second-wave clones peaking on day 37 lacked confirmed SARS-CoV-2 specificity. Contracting clones, day 15 to 85, had balanced CD4/CD8, and later expanders favored CD4+.

MiXCR, run by TCRdb on the 5' RACE reads, gives a single entry per CDR3 protein. The profile covers 180,000 or so distinct CDR3 sequences, with under 20% appearing a single time and roughly 1.9% taken by the ten largest. This clonotype was seen at least ten times. The antigen is undetermined. CDR1 and CDR2 (germline): MGHRA, YSYEKL. The CDR3 is made up of 13 amino acids. The V and J ends lost 6 bases and 3 bases respectively, with 12 bases between them. Sequenced sample: PBMCs or a T cell subset sorted from them (not recorded which). The sequence was collected from an adult woman who had mild COVID-19 (a few samples of this study predate the infection). Cell type and time point are not known. The chain couples TRBV4-1 to TRBJ2-7; D call uncertain. The CDR3 bases are TGCGCCAGCAGTTCCGATTTGGGCTACGAGCAGTACTTC. The encoded protein is CASSSDLGYEQYF.